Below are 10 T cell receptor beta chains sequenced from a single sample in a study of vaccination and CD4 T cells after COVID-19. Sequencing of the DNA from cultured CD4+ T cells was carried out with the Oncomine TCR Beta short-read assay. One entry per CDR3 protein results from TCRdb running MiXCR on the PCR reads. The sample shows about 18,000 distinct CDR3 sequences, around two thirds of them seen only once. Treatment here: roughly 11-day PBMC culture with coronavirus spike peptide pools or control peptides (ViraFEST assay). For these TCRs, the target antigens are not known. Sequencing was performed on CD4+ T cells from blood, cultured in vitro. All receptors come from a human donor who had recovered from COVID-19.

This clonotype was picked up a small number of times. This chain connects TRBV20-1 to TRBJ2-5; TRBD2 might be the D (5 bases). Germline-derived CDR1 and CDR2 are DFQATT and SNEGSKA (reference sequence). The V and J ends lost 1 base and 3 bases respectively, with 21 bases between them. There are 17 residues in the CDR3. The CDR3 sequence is CSARADSLWGEEETQYF. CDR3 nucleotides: TGCAGTGCTAGAGCGGACTCCTTATGGGGAGAGGAAGAGACCCAGTACTTC.

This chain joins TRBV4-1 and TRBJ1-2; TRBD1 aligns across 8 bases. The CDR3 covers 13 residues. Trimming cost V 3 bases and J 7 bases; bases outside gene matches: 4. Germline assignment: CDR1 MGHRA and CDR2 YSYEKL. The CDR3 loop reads CASSHTTGVGYTF. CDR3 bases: TGCGCCAGCAGCCACACGACAGGGGTTGGCTACACCTTC.

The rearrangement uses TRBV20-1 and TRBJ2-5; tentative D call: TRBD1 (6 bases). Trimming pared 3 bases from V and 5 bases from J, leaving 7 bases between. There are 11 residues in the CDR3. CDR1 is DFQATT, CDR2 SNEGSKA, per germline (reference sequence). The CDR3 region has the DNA TGCAGTGCTAGGACAGGCGAGACCCAGTACTTC. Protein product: CSARTGETQYF.

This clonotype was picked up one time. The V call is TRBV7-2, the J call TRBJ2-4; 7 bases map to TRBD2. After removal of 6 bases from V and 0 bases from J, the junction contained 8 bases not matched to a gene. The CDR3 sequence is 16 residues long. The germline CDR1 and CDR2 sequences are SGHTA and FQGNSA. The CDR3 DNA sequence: TGTGCCAGCAGAACCTCTAGCGGTCTAGCCAAAAACATTCAGTACTTC. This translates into CASRTSSGLAKNIQYF.

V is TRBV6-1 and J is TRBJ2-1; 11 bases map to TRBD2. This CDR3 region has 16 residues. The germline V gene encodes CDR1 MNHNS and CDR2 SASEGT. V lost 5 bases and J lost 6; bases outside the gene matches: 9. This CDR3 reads CASSPAGTSGLNEQFF. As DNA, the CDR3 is TGTGCCAGCAGTCCAGCCGGGACTAGCGGACTCAATGAGCAGTTCTTC.

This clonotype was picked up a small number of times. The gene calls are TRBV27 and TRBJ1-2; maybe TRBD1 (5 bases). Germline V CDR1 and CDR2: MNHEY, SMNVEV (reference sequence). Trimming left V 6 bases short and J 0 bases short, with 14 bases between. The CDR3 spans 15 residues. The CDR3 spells CASSRAKTANYGYTF. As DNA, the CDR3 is TGTGCCAGCAGCCGAGCCAAGACAGCTAACTATGGCTACACCTTC.

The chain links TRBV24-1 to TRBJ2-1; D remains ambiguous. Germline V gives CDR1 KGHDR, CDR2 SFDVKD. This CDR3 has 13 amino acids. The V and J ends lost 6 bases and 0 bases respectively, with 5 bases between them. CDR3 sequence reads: CATSRPSYNEQFF. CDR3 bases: TGTGCCACCAGTAGGCCCTCCTACAATGAGCAGTTCTTC.

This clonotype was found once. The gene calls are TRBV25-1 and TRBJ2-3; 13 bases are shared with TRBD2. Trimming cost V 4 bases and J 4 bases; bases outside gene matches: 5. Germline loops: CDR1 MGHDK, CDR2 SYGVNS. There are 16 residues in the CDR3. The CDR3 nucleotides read TGTGCCAGCAGTGCTTGGACTAGCGGGAGCCCAGATACGCAGTATTTT. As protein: CASSAWTSGSPDTQYF.

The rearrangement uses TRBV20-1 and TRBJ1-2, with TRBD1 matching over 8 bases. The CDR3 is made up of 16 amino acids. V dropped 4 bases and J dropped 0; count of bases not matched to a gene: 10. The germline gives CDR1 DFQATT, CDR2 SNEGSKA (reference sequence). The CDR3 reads CSAIGQGSYPNYGYTF. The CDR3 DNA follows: TGCAGTGCTATTGGACAGGGCTCATACCCTAACTATGGCTACACCTTC.

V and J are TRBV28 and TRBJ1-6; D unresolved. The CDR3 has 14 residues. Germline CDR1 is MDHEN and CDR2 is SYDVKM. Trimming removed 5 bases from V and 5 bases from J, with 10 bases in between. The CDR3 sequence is CASSPQSNNSPLHF. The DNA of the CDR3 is TGTGCCAGCAGTCCTCAGTCTAATAATTCACCCCTCCACTTT. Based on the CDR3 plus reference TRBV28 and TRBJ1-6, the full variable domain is DVKVTQSSRYLVKRTGEKVFLECVQDMDHENMFWYRQDPGLGLRLIYFSYDVKMKEKGDIPEGYSVSREKKERFSLILESASTNQTSMYLCASSPQSNNSPLHFGNGTRLTVT.